What follows are 5 T cell receptor beta chains derived from one specimen sequenced in a study of blood T cell repertoires in COVID-19. Sequencing was performed with immunoSEQ multiplex PCR; in TCRdb, only in-frame clones are kept and a portion is missing. The table shows fewer than 70,000 clones, with around 87% occurring only once. The sequencing sample was made of peripheral blood. These receptors were collected from a man aged 55 to 70 with active or convalescent COVID-19.

Only a few counts were recorded for this clone. The chain combines TRBV6-1 with TRBJ1-5; D perhaps matches TRBD1 (6 bases). The CDR3 extends over 16 amino acids. CDR1 MNHNS and CDR2 SASEGT come from the germline V gene. Between the trimmed V and J ends, which lost 3 bases and 2 bases, there was a span of 14 bases. CDR3 protein: CASSEGWGLGNQPQHF. In nucleotides, the CDR3 is TGTGCCAGCAGTGAGGGCTGGGGGCTTGGCAATCAGCCCCAGCATTTT.

V gene TRBV5-1 combines with J gene TRBJ1-4; TRBD1 matches at 7 bases. The V segment lost 5 bases and the J segment 8 bases; nucleotides outside the gene matches: 6. The CDR3 is made up of 13 amino acids. From germline, CDR1 is SGHRS and CDR2 YFSETQ. CDR3 nucleotide sequence: TGCGCCAGCAGAGAGGGGGCTGAGGAAAAACTGTTTTTT. The encoded protein is CASREGAEEKLFF.

The chain couples TRBV28 to TRBJ2-7, with a weak D call TRBD1 (9 bases). Trimming took 3 bases from V and 6 from J, leaving 21 bases between them. The V gene's germline CDR1 is MDHEN and CDR2 SYDVKM. The CDR3 extends over 16 amino acids. The CDR3 sequence: CASSFRGGQGRREQYF. Written as DNA, the CDR3 is TGTGCCAGCAGTTTCCGGGGGGGACAGGGTAGGCGCGAGCAGTACTTC.

This clone was seen once. J is TRBJ2-7 and V is TRBV20-1; TRBD1 matches 7 bases. Per germline, CDR1 DFQATT and CDR2 SNEGSKA (reference sequence). After removal of 4 bases from V and 5 bases from J, the junction contained 2 bases not matched to a gene. The CDR3 totals 11 residues. The chain's CDR3 is CSAKGADEQYF. The CDR3 DNA reads as TGCAGTGCTAAGGGGGCCGACGAGCAGTACTTC.

The rearrangement joins TRBV6-5 to TRBJ1-5; 9 bases are shared with TRBD1. Germline lookup yields CDR1 MNHEY and CDR2 SVGAGI. With V trimmed by 7 bases and J by 3 bases, 7 bases remained unmatched. This CDR3 is 15 amino acids long. The CDR3 sequence: CASKMGQGPNQPQHF. In DNA form, the CDR3 reads TGTGCCAGCAAGATGGGACAGGGACCCAATCAGCCCCAGCATTTT.